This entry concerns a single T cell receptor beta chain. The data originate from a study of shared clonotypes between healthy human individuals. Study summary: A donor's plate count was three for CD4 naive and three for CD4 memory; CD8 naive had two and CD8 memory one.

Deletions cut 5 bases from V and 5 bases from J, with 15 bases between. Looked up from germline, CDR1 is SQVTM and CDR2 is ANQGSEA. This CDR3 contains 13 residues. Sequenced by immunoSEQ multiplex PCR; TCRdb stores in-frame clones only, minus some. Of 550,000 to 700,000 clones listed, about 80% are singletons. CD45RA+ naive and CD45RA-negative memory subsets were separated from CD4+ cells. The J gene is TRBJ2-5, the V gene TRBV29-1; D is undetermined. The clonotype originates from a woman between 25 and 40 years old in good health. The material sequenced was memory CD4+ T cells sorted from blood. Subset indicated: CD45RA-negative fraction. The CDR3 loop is CSVSVLHTETQYF. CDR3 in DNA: TGCAGCGTTTCTGTACTGCATACGGAGACCCAGTACTTC.